The subject of this entry is one T cell receptor (beta chain). The data originate from a study of blood T cell repertoires in COVID-19. Turning to the study itself: The analysed material was cDNA or gDNA that came from T cells, B-cell-depleted T cells, or PBMCs.

Germline V gene lookup returns CDR1 GTSNPN and CDR2 SVGIG (reference sequence). Losses at the gene ends were 8 bases for V and 2 bases for J; bases not matched to a gene: 8. The CDR3 spans 13 residues. Sequencing was performed with immunoSEQ multiplex PCR; in TCRdb, only in-frame clones are kept and a portion is missing. Of approximately 440,000 clones listed, approximately 89% are singletons. Sequencing used peripheral blood. The chain couples TRBV30 to TRBJ2-7, with TRBD1 matching 8 bases. The TCR originated in a woman between 45 and 65 years old with COVID-19, enrolled during active disease. The CDR3 region is CAAGQGPPYEQYF. The CDR3 nucleotides are TGTGCCGCCGGACAGGGACCCCCCTACGAGCAGTACTTC.